This T cell receptor beta chain was sequenced in a study of OX40 agonist ivuxolimab in advanced cancers. Whole-study results and caveats: There were, on average, more expanded clones in CD8+ T cells than in CD4+. Partial responders receiving 0.1-3.0 mg/kg showed among the lowest clonal expansion.

The ends lost 4 bases at V and 5 bases at J; junction bases unmatched: 6. This CDR3 has 14 amino acids. The germline gives CDR1 SQVTM, CDR2 ANQGSEA. Profiling relied on immunoSEQ multiplex PCR, and the TCRdb table lists in-frame clones only, not all of them. The table includes fewer than 100,000 clones, around 86% detected once. A note on this clone: Its antigen is not known.

Sequences were derived from CD4+ or CD8+ T cells sorted from blood, sampled in a trial of the OX40 agonist ivuxolimab. The clonotype comes from an adult with an advanced solid tumor such as melanoma, head and neck, liver or kidney cancer. This chain connects TRBV29-1 to TRBJ1-5; the match to TRBD1 covers 9 bases. The CDR3 reads CSVVGTGRDQPQHF. The CDR3 DNA reads TGCAGCGTTGTCGGGACAGGGCGGGATCAGCCCCAGCATTTT.